This T cell receptor beta chain was sequenced during a study of CD4+ T cells in melanoma. General study results and limits: Reportedly, melanoma neoantigen-specific CD4+ T cells showed varied differentiation states. A reported correlation linked neoantigen-specific CD4+ T cells to CD8+, macrophage and B cell function.

Some clones are missing from TCRdb's copy, which holds only in-frame ones; the method was immunoSEQ multiplex PCR. Among 90,000 to 130,000 clones, around 92% were seen once, and the ten largest hold around 3%. To note about this clone: The target antigen is unknown.

The sample consisted of peripheral blood. The sequence came from a human donor with melanoma.

The CDR3 coding sequence is TGCGCCAGCAGCCAGAACCTAGCGTCGAACACCGGGGAGCTGTTTTTT. It codes for CASSQNLASNTGELFF. The rearrangement links TRBV4-3 to TRBJ2-2; TRBD2 might be the D (6 bases). The CDR3 is made up of 16 amino acids. V lost 3 bases to trimming and J lost 0 bases, with 11 bases between them. Germline V gene data show CDR1 as LGHNA and CDR2 as YSLEER.